This T cell receptor beta chain originates from a study of blood T cell repertoires in COVID-19. Study-wide background: Donors in the United States, Italy and Spain gave samples during acute or convalescent COVID-19. Sources were T cells, B-cell-depleted T cells, or PBMCs; the material itself was cDNA or gDNA.

This clone was counted only a few times. In the original analysis: Estimation of nucleated cell counts was performed using reference gene primer amplification. Sequenced by immunoSEQ multiplex PCR; TCRdb stores in-frame clones only, minus some. V, J and clone size are those of that table, while D and trimming were read from the DNA. Of 120,000 or so clones detected, roughly 69% appear once; the ten largest clones hold over 2%. The specimen sequenced was peripheral blood. The source is a woman aged 70 to 79 with acute or convalescent COVID-19.

CDR3 coding DNA: TGTGCCAGCAGTCAGGATAACTACAATGAGCAGTTCTTC. It is translated as CASSQDNYNEQFF. The chain has TRBV7-2 and TRBJ2-1; the D is unclear. In germline, CDR1 is SGHTA, CDR2 FQGNSA. The ends were cut back, 6 bases at V and 3 bases at J, with 9 bases in the middle. This CDR3 is built from 13 residues.